These 23 T cell receptor beta chains were all obtained from the same sample, sequenced in a study of cytomegalovirus exposure and HLA in healthy donors (dated by TCRdb to 2016 to 2017). The library came from the immunoSEQ multiplex PCR assay. The table comes from immuneACCESS by way of TCRdb, which keeps in-frame sequences with V and J called. Part of the clones is missing from these tables; in studies checked, under half for an unresolved V gene and the rest for unknown reasons. The sample records around 60,000 clones, around nine tenths of which are singletons. Of the sample, more than 2.5% is held by the ten largest clones. The sample taken for sequencing was PBMCs. These receptors were taken from a man between 18 and 35 years old in good health and CMV-seronegative.

The V call is TRBV28, the J call TRBJ2-1, with D unclear. V was cut by 3 bases and J by 4 bases, with 28 bases left in between. Per germline, CDR1 MDHEN and CDR2 SYDVKM. This CDR3 is built from 20 residues. The CDR3 DNA is TGTGCCAGCAGTTTTACGGGTTATGGTAATATAAAGAAAATATACAATGAGCAGTTCTTC. Its protein is CASSFTGYGNIKKIYNEQFF.

The genes are TRBV28 and TRBJ2-3; TRBD1 agrees at 9 bases. V lost 1 base and J lost 3; bases outside the gene matches: 8. Germline assignment: CDR1 MDHEN and CDR2 SYDVKM. The CDR3 covers 17 residues. CDR3 nucleotides: TGTGCCAGCAGTTTATACCTGACAGGGGGGAGTACAGATACGCAGTATTTT. This gives the protein CASSLYLTGGSTDTQYF.

In DNA, the CDR3 is TGCGCCAGCAGGTTACCGCGGGTCCGAGGGGAGCAGTTCTTC. Translation gives CASRLPRVRGEQFF. This chain joins TRBV10-2 and TRBJ2-1, with a tentative D call TRBD2 (5 bases). V lost 6 bases and J 10 bases, leaving 19 bases between the germline ends. This CDR3 region has 14 residues. In germline, CDR1 is WSHSY, CDR2 SAAADI.

This clone was detected only once. V usage is TRBV28 and J usage is TRBJ1-1; D gene uncertain. This CDR3 is 14 amino acids long. The germline CDR1 and CDR2 sequences are MDHEN and SYDVKM. V was pared by 3 bases and J by 4 bases, with 12 bases between. In nucleotides, the CDR3 is TGTGCCAGCAGTTTGGGAGGACCCCCCACTGAAGCTTTCTTT. Protein: CASSLGGPPTEAFF.

The chain uses TRBV6-5 and TRBJ2-5; D unresolved. The CDR3 is 14 amino acids. V lost 0 bases, J lost 2 bases, and 7 bases lay in between. Germline CDR1 is MNHEY and CDR2 is SVGAGI. CDR3 region: CASSYSAQQETQYF. CDR3 bases: TGTGCCAGCAGTTACTCGGCCCAGCAAGAGACCCAGTACTTC.

V and J are TRBV2 and TRBJ2-1; D is perhaps TRBD2 (6 bases). Germline assignment: CDR1 SNHLY and CDR2 FYNNEI. CDR3 length equals 13 residues. Trimming removed 7 bases from V and 7 bases from J, with 14 bases in between. For the CDR3, the DNA is TGTGCCAGCACCCGGGACTTTTCAAATGAGCAGTTCTTC. Its protein product is CASTRDFSNEQFF.

The rearrangement joins TRBV29-1 to TRBJ2-1, with a tentative D call TRBD2 (6 bases). V was cut by 6 bases and J by 4 bases, with 16 bases left in between. Germline V CDR1 and CDR2: SQVTM, ANQGSEA. The CDR3 runs 14 residues. Here the CDR3 reads CSVTHVGGYNEQFF. The CDR3 region has the DNA TGCAGCGTGACCCACGTGGGAGGATACAATGAGCAGTTCTTC.

The chain joins TRBV7-2 to TRBJ1-2; 11 bases map to TRBD1. There are 15 residues in the CDR3. CDR1 is SGHTA and CDR2 is FQGNSA in the germline V gene. V trimming: 3 bases; J trimming: 4 bases; junction bases outside the gene matches: 4. As DNA, the CDR3 is TGTGCCAGCAGCTTCGGACAGGGGGCAGGCTATGGCTACACCTTC. Its translation: CASSFGQGAGYGYTF.

This clone was found once. The chain carries TRBV5-8 and TRBJ1-5; 7 positions agree with TRBD1. The CDR3 extends over 12 amino acids. Per germline, CDR1 SGHTS and CDR2 YDEGEE. V shed 7 bases, J shed 3 bases, and the junction held 1 base outside the gene matches. Written as DNA, the CDR3 is TGTGCCAGCGGGACAGTCAATCAGCCCCAGCATTTT. It is translated as CASGTVNQPQHF.

The chain links TRBV5-1 to TRBJ1-3, with D unclear. The ends were cut back, 2 bases at V and 0 bases at J, with 6 bases in the middle. CDR3 size: 14 residues. Germline V gene sequence: CDR1 SGHRS, CDR2 YFSETQ. CDR3 sequence reads: CASSFGDSGNTIYF. As DNA, the CDR3 is TGCGCCAGCAGCTTCGGAGACTCTGGAAACACCATATATTTT.

Points on this clone: Other DNA sequences in the sample encode the same CDR3. This chain joins TRBV19 and TRBJ2-7, with TRBD2 identical over 10 bases. J gave up 0 bases and V 6 bases, and 2 bases lay outside the gene matches. Per the germline V gene, CDR1 is LNHDA and CDR2 is SQIVND (reference sequence). The CDR3 is 14 residues long. The CDR3: CASSRTSGSYEQYF. DNA for the CDR3: TGTGCCAGTAGCCGGACTAGCGGCTCCTACGAGCAGTACTTC.

This sequence joins TRBV4-1 and TRBJ1-5, with TRBD1 matching over 7 bases. The V segment lost 0 bases and the J segment 6 bases; nucleotides outside the gene matches: 8. The CDR3 runs 16 residues. Germline loops: CDR1 MGHRA, CDR2 YSYEKL. The chain's CDR3 is CASSQDPGAGGQPQHF. The CDR3 coding sequence is TGCGCCAGCAGCCAAGATCCAGGGGCAGGGGGTCAGCCCCAGCATTTT.

The J gene is TRBJ2-3, the V gene TRBV5-1; TRBD1 matches 8 bases. Germline V gives CDR1 SGHRS, CDR2 YFSETQ. The V gene end was trimmed by 2 bases and the J gene end by 1 base; junction bases not matched to a gene: 6. This CDR3 comprises 16 residues. This CDR3 reads CASSFDPGQGTDTQYF. CDR3 in DNA: TGCGCCAGCAGCTTTGACCCGGGACAGGGCACAGATACGCAGTATTTT.

This chain uses TRBV6-1 with TRBJ1-1; 7 bases are a match to TRBD1. V lost 7 bases, J lost 1 base, and 6 bases stayed unmatched. The V gene's germline CDR1 is MNHNS and CDR2 SASEGT. The CDR3 is 14 residues long. The DNA of the CDR3 is TGTGCCAGCAATTTTGACAGGGCGAACACTGAAGCTTTCTTT. The encoded protein is CASNFDRANTEAFF.

The chain carries TRBV28 and TRBJ2-3; 8 bases agree with TRBD2. Germline trimming cut 6 bases from V and 6 bases from J; bases unmatched to any gene: 17. The CDR3 spans 17 residues. Germline V gives CDR1 MDHEN, CDR2 SYDVKM. This chain's CDR3 is CASRTHPGTSMTDTQYF. The CDR3, as DNA: TGTGCCAGCAGGACGCACCCCGGGACTAGTATGACGGATACGCAGTATTTT.

This chain joins TRBV7-2 and TRBJ1-2, with 9 bases fitting TRBD1. V was clipped by 4 bases and J by 4 bases; unmatched bases: 7. The CDR3 sequence is 15 residues long. Germline loops: CDR1 SGHTA, CDR2 FQGNSA. The CDR3 DNA reads TGTGCCAGCAGCTCCAGGACAGGGGTTGCCTATGGCTACACCTTC. It encodes CASSSRTGVAYGYTF.

The chain couples TRBV7-2 to TRBJ1-3, with 7 bases lining up with TRBD1. Losses at the gene ends were 1 base for V and 0 bases for J; bases not matched to a gene: 6. The CDR3 is 17 amino acids. Germline V gene sequence: CDR1 SGHTA, CDR2 FQGNSA. This CDR3 is CASSLEGTAYSGNTIYF. The CDR3 DNA reads TGTGCCAGCAGCTTAGAGGGGACAGCATACTCTGGAAACACCATATATTTT.

V gene TRBV18 combines with J gene TRBJ2-7; possibly TRBD2 for D (6 bases). V was pared by 3 bases and J by 2 bases, with 14 bases between. The CDR3 extends over 15 amino acids. CDR1 and CDR2 from the germline V gene are KGHSH and LQKENI. CDR3 bases: TGTGCCAGCTCACCCCTCGGGGGAGCGGCCTACGAGCAGTACTTC. Encoded protein: CASSPLGGAAYEQYF.

The chain uses TRBV28 and TRBJ1-1; 10 nucleotides match TRBD1. V lost 4 bases to trimming and J lost 4 bases; unmatched junction nucleotides: 3. Germline V gene lookup returns CDR1 MDHEN and CDR2 SYDVKM. This CDR3 has 14 residues. This CDR3 is CASSSGQGFTEAFF. The CDR3 nucleotides are TGTGCCAGCAGTTCGGGACAGGGGTTCACTGAAGCTTTCTTT.

This clone was seen a few times. The chain uses TRBV15 and TRBJ2-3, with D possibly being TRBD1 (6 bases). V gave up 3 bases and J gave up 2 bases, with 21 bases separating them. The CDR3 totals 18 residues. Germline-derived CDR1 and CDR2 are LNHNV and YYDKDF (reference sequence). The CDR3: CATSRADLTGPHTDTQYF. CDR3 nucleotides: TGTGCCACCAGCAGGGCAGACCTGACAGGACCTCACACAGATACGCAGTATTTT.

By sample share, this clone is medium-sized. Other DNA variants within this sample encode the same CDR3. The V call is TRBV6-1, the J call TRBJ2-7, with 10 bases identical to TRBD1. The CDR3 sequence is 14 residues long. The germline V gene encodes CDR1 MNHNS and CDR2 SASEGT. Losses at the gene ends were 3 bases for V and 3 bases for J; bases not matched to a gene: 2. The CDR3 nucleotides read TGTGCCAGCAGTGAGTGGGACAGGGGCTACGAGCAGTACTTC. It encodes CASSEWDRGYEQYF.

The CDR3 nucleotides read TGTGCCAGCAGTGAAACACGGACAGGGAATGAAAAACTGTTTTTT. It codes for CASSETRTGNEKLFF. The V call is TRBV2, the J call TRBJ1-4, with 8 positions matching TRBD1. From germline, CDR1 is SNHLY and CDR2 FYNNEI. With 2 bases clipped from V and 5 bases from J, the junction kept 4 bases outside the gene matches. The CDR3 spans 15 residues.

The V and J genes are TRBV25-1 and TRBJ2-1; 7 positions match TRBD2. The CDR3 is 14 residues long. Per germline, CDR1 MGHDK and CDR2 SYGVNS. V gave up 6 bases and J gave up 4 bases; unmatched junction bases: 6. The CDR3 is CASRGRGSYNEQFF. CDR3 coding DNA: TGTGCCAGCAGAGGGAGGGGATCTTACAATGAGCAGTTCTTC. Combining the CDR3 with reference TRBV25-1 and TRBJ2-1 gives the whole variable domain EADIYQTPRYLVIGTGKKITLECSQTMGHDKMYWYQQDPGMELHLIHYSYGVNSTEKGDLSSESTVSRIRTEHFPLTLESARPSHTSQYLCASRGRGSYNEQFFGPGTRLTVL.